The 7 T cell receptor beta chains below come from one sample, sequenced in a study of immune evolution from preneoplasia to lung adenocarcinoma. Clones were read by immunoSEQ multiplex PCR, and TCRdb kept only the in-frame ones, dropping some. This sample yields around 21,000 clones, of which less than 80% are seen a single time; around 6% belongs to the top ten. Sequencing input: FFPE invasive lung adenocarcinoma tissue. The receptors were gathered from a person between 60 and 70 years old with lung adenocarcinoma.

The rearrangement uses TRBV5-1 and TRBJ2-6; D gene unclear. V lost 1 base to trimming and J lost 1 base, with 12 bases between them. The CDR3 sequence is 17 residues long. Germline V gene sequence: CDR1 SGHRS, CDR2 YFSETQ. The CDR3 sequence: CASSLNARMSGANVLTF. The CDR3 region has the DNA TGCGCCAGCAGCTTGAATGCACGGATGTCTGGGGCCAACGTCCTGACTTTC.

This clone is deemed large. The V call is TRBV14, the J call TRBJ2-7; D call uncertain. V was pared by 4 bases and J by 5 bases, with 9 bases between. The CDR3 loop spans 12 amino acids. Germline loops: CDR1 SGHDN, CDR2 FVKESK. Here the CDR3 reads CASSRLVDEQYF. The CDR3 DNA sequence: TGTGCCAGCAGCCGACTTGTGGACGAGCAGTACTTC.

J is TRBJ2-2 and V is TRBV29-1; D gene unclear. V gave up 4 bases and J gave up 8 bases, with 11 bases separating them. The V gene's germline CDR1 is SQVTM and CDR2 ANQGSEA. This CDR3 contains 12 residues. The CDR3 protein is CSVVPPSGELFF. In DNA form, the CDR3 reads TGCAGCGTTGTCCCACCCTCGGGGGAGCTGTTTTTT.

The chain is built from TRBV28 and TRBJ2-7; unclear D gene. Deletions cut 5 bases from V and 0 bases from J, with 14 bases between. Germline CDR1 MDHEN, CDR2 SYDVKM. The CDR3 has 15 residues. The CDR3 loop is CASSLRPLSSYEQYF. As DNA, the CDR3 is TGTGCCAGCAGTCTACGACCGCTAAGCTCCTACGAGCAGTACTTC. The whole variable domain, remainder taken from reference TRBV28 and TRBJ2-7, is DVKVTQSSRYLVKRTGEKVFLECVQDMDHENMFWYRQDPGLGLRLIYFSYDVKMKEKGDIPEGYSVSREKKERFSLILESASTNQTSMYLCASSLRPLSSYEQYFGPGTRLTVT.

This clone showed up just once. The rearrangement joins TRBV5-1 to TRBJ1-1; no definite D call. CDR3 length: 13 residues. Germline assignment: CDR1 SGHRS and CDR2 YFSETQ. Trimming took 0 bases from V and 8 from J, leaving 11 bases between them. In DNA, the CDR3 is TGCGCCAGCAGCTTGGTTCCGCAGAGGGAAGCTTTCTTT. This codes for CASSLVPQREAFF.

This clone showed up just a few times. V is TRBV5-6 and J is TRBJ2-7, with D perhaps given as TRBD1 or TRBD2 (5 bases each). CDR1 and CDR2 (germline): SGHDT, YYEEEE. Trimming removed 0 bases at V and 0 bases at J, with 13 bases between. The CDR3 consists of 16 residues. The CDR3 protein is CASSLERGLFSYEQYF. The CDR3, as DNA: TGTGCCAGCAGCTTGGAACGGGGCCTGTTCTCCTACGAGCAGTACTTC.

This sequence joins TRBV5-1 and TRBJ2-3, with a tentative D call TRBD2 (5 bases). Trimming took off 0 bases at V and 4 bases at J, with 15 bases between the two ends. Germline CDR1 and CDR2: SGHRS and YFSETQ. The CDR3 sequence is 16 residues long. DNA of the CDR3: TGCGCCAGCAGCTTGGCGCCGGGATCCCGGGCAGATACGCAGTATTTT. Its translation is CASSLAPGSRADTQYF.